The 8 T cell receptor beta chains below come from one sample, sequenced in a study of blood T cell repertoires in COVID-19. Libraries were prepared by immunoSEQ multiplex PCR; TCRdb keeps only in-frame clonotypes and omits some of them. The sample has roughly 40,000 clones; around 86% are singletons. The specimen sequenced was peripheral blood. All receptors come from a middle-aged man with active COVID-19.

This clone was found once. This sequence joins TRBV7-9 and TRBJ2-7; 9 nucleotides align to TRBD1. This CDR3 comprises 17 residues. V dropped 5 bases and J dropped 4; count of bases not matched to a gene: 15. Germline V CDR1 and CDR2: SEHNR, FQNEAQ (reference sequence). As DNA, the CDR3 is TGTGCCAGCAGCCCAAACTCTATTGGGACAGGGCAGTACGAGCAGTACTTC. It is translated as CASSPNSIGTGQYEQYF.

The chain uses TRBV10-1 and TRBJ2-3; unclear D gene. The CDR3 is made up of 13 amino acids. Trimming took 6 bases from V and 1 from J, leaving 8 bases between them. Germline V CDR1 and CDR2: WNHNN, SYGVQD (reference sequence). The CDR3 DNA reads TGCGCCAGCAGAGGCGGTGGCACAGATACGCAGTATTTT. Its protein is CASRGGGTDTQYF.

V is TRBV30 and J is TRBJ2-3, with 7 nucleotides matching TRBD2. The CDR3 spans 14 residues. Germline V gene data show CDR1 as GTSNPN and CDR2 as SVGIG (reference sequence). V was clipped by 7 bases and J by 0 bases; unmatched bases: 7. Written as DNA, the CDR3 is TGTGCCTTCGTCAGCGGGATAAGCACAGATACGCAGTATTTT. Protein product: CAFVSGISTDTQYF.

This rearrangement joins TRBV18 to TRBJ1-1, with a possible D match to TRBD1 (6 bases). CDR1 is KGHSH and CDR2 is LQKENI in the germline V gene. V shed 3 bases and J shed 0 bases, with 20 bases lying between them. The CDR3 contains 18 residues. The CDR3 coding sequence is TGTGCCAGCTCACCCCCACCCCAGGGGAGTACCATGAACACTGAAGCTTTCTTT. Amino acid sequence: CASSPPPQGSTMNTEAFF.

The chain carries TRBV7-8 and TRBJ2-2; 9 positions match TRBD2. The CDR3 sequence is 17 residues long. Germline V gives CDR1 SGHVS, CDR2 FQNEAQ. Germline trimming cut 1 base from V and 4 bases from J; bases unmatched to any gene: 7. CDR3 sequence reads: CASSLVIGGRGTGELFF. CDR3 DNA sequence: TGTGCCAGCAGCTTAGTGATTGGCGGGAGGGGCACCGGGGAGCTGTTTTTT.

Relative to its sample, this clone is medium-sized. The J gene is TRBJ1-1, the V gene TRBV6-5; D might be TRBD1 (6 bases). Germline assignment: CDR1 MNHEY and CDR2 SVGAGI. Trimming took 7 bases from V and 3 from J, leaving 15 bases between them. The CDR3 spans 14 residues. The DNA for the CDR3 is TGTGCCAGCAACCTGTCAGGGGAAGACACTGAAGCTTTCTTT. Amino acids: CASNLSGEDTEAFF.

This clone has just a few counts. This sequence joins TRBV24-1 and TRBJ1-2; 11 nucleotides match TRBD1. Germline trimming cut 9 bases from V and 8 bases from J; bases unmatched to any gene: 13. Per the germline V gene, CDR1 is KGHDR and CDR2 is SFDVKD. The CDR3 has 15 residues. For the CDR3, the DNA is TGTGCCACCTCCGGGACAGGGGGTTCTCTGAGAGGCTACACCTTC. It yields the protein CATSGTGGSLRGYTF.

The chain joins TRBV7-8 to TRBJ2-5; 11 bases map to TRBD2. Germline V gene lookup returns CDR1 SGHVS and CDR2 FQNEAQ. The CDR3 has 16 residues. V was pared by 1 base and J by 0 bases, with 1 base of the junction left unmatched. The CDR3 DNA reads as TGTGCCAGCAGCTTAGAGGGACTAGCGGACCAAGAGACCCAGTACTTC. Encoded protein: CASSLEGLADQETQYF.